One sample yielded the 32 T cell receptor beta chains listed below, sequenced in a study of CD8 T cell repertoires and HIV-1 epitope variants (TCRdb year 2020). The method behind the library was the immunoSEQ multiplex PCR assay. Here the immuneACCESS table is served through TCRdb, limited to in-frame sequences with V and J called. Missing clones are a known gap in these copies; in checked studies unresolved V genes cover under half, and the rest lacks a known reason. The sample contains some 100,000 clones, roughly 77% of them found a single time. The top ten constitute under 30% of the sample. The sample taken for sequencing was uncultured baseline CD8+ T cells from peripheral blood mononuclear cells (PBMCs). These receptors came from a male donor with HIV.

CDR3 DNA sequence: TGTGCCAGCAGCGCCGGACAGATGTCCTACAATGAGCAGTTCTTC. Protein: CASSAGQMSYNEQFF. The chain employs TRBV9 and TRBJ2-1; a possible D gene is TRBD1 (6 bases). Between the trimmed V and J ends, which lost 3 bases and 1 base, there was a span of 11 bases. CDR3 length equals 15 residues. Germline V gene lookup returns CDR1 SGDLS and CDR2 YYNGEE.

This clone was recorded only once. This sequence joins TRBV19 and TRBJ2-7; 7 nucleotides agree with TRBD2. In germline, CDR1 is LNHDA, CDR2 SQIVND (reference sequence). V dropped 10 bases and J dropped 7; count of bases not matched to a gene: 13. The CDR3 covers 13 residues. Here the CDR3 reads CATRRELAEEQYF. The CDR3 region has the DNA TGTGCCACCCGGCGGGAGTTAGCGGAAGAGCAGTACTTC.

Here the CDR3 reads CASSVGDRAGQPQHF. CDR3 DNA sequence: TGTGCCAGCAGCGTAGGGGACAGGGCAGGTCAGCCCCAGCATTTT. The chain links TRBV9 to TRBJ1-5; 9 bases are a match to TRBD1. The J segment lost 6 bases and the V segment lost 0 bases, leaving 4 bases of the junction unmatched. Per germline, CDR1 SGDLS and CDR2 YYNGEE. CDR3 length: 15 residues.

The chain joins TRBV9 to TRBJ2-2, with 10 bases that match TRBD2. This CDR3 is built from 17 residues. With V trimmed by 2 bases and J by 6 bases, 10 bases remained unmatched. CDR1 SGDLS and CDR2 YYNGEE come from the germline V gene. The CDR3 coding sequence is TGTGCCAGCAGCGTCGAATTGACGAGCGGGGGGGCCGGGGAGCTGTTTTTT. Translated, it gives CASSVELTSGGAGELFF.

This clone was seen a handful of times. This chain uses TRBV18 with TRBJ1-1; maybe TRBD1 (6 bases). V lost 1 base, J lost 1 base, and 7 bases lay in between. Germline-derived CDR1 and CDR2 are KGHSH and LQKENI. CDR3 size: 14 residues. The CDR3 nucleotides are TGTGCCAGCTCACCACAACAGGGGAACACTGAAGCTTTCTTT. Its protein is CASSPQQGNTEAFF.

This chain connects TRBV5-1 to TRBJ1-1, with TRBD1 as a possible D gene (5 bases). V was cut by 5 bases and J by 3 bases, with 20 bases left in between. Germline CDR1 reads SGHRS; CDR2 reads YFSETQ. The CDR3 sequence is 16 residues long. For the CDR3, the DNA is TGCGCCAGCAGTCCAGCCTCGGCAGGGCGGGACACTGAAGCTTTCTTT. Amino acid sequence: CASSPASAGRDTEAFF.

The V and J genes are TRBV11-2 and TRBJ1-3; no clear D. The CDR3 covers 14 residues. The germline V and J ends were trimmed by 1 base and 4 bases, with 8 bases remaining between them. Per the germline V gene, CDR1 is SGHAT and CDR2 is FQNNGV. CDR3 amino acids: CASSLGSTGNTIYF. CDR3 DNA: TGTGCCAGCAGCTTAGGTAGTACGGGAAACACCATATATTTT.

This chain joins TRBV15 and TRBJ1-2; no reliable D call. V lost 0 bases and J lost 5, with 4 bases in between. This CDR3 comprises 12 residues. In germline, CDR1 is LNHNV, CDR2 YYDKDF (reference sequence). DNA of the CDR3: TGTGCCACCAGCAGAGACAGGTATGGCTACACCTTC. Protein: CATSRDRYGYTF.

The rearrangement joins TRBV28 to TRBJ1-2; D remains ambiguous. The CDR3 has 11 residues. The germline V and J ends were trimmed by 6 bases and 7 bases, with 9 bases remaining between them. Germline V lookup: CDR1 MDHEN, CDR2 SYDVKM. CDR3 loop: CASSTQFGYTF. CDR3 bases: TGTGCCAGCAGCACACAGTTTGGCTACACCTTC.

The V gene is TRBV16, the J gene TRBJ2-7; 9 bases are shared with TRBD1. J was trimmed by 2 bases and V by 8 bases; bases with no gene match: 7. The germline V gene encodes CDR1 KGHSY and CDR2 FQNENV. The CDR3 has 14 residues. The DNA for the CDR3 is TGTGCCAGCTCAATCGACAGGGGGGCCTACGAGCAGTACTTC. Amino acids: CASSIDRGAYEQYF.

The rearrangement uses TRBV28 and TRBJ2-5; 8 positions agree with TRBD2. The CDR3 has 13 amino acids. The germline V gene encodes CDR1 MDHEN and CDR2 SYDVKM. The V segment lost 4 bases and the J segment 3 bases; nucleotides outside the gene matches: 1. This CDR3 is CASSSGGEETQYF. CDR3 DNA sequence: TGTGCCAGCAGTTCGGGGGGGGAAGAGACCCAGTACTTC. Looking up the rest from reference TRBV28 and TRBJ2-5 gives the full variable domain: DVKVTQSSRYLVKRTGEKVFLECVQDMDHENMFWYRQDPGLGLRLIYFSYDVKMKEKGDIPEGYSVSREKKERFSLILESASTNQTSMYLCASSSGGEETQYFGPGTRLLVL.

V gene TRBV30 combines with J gene TRBJ2-7, with TRBD1 matching 8 bases. This CDR3 has 12 amino acids. Germline CDR1 is GTSNPN and CDR2 is SVGIG (reference sequence). With V trimmed by 2 bases and J by 11 bases, 8 bases remained unmatched. DNA of the CDR3: TGTGCCTGGAGTTCCGAGACAGGGGCCGAGTACTTC. Residues: CAWSSETGAEYF.

In its sample, this clone was seen once. CDR3 amino acids: CASSEVSTQPQHF. The CDR3 region has the DNA TGTGCCAGCAGTGAGGTCAGTACACAGCCCCAGCATTTT. This rearrangement joins TRBV6-1 to TRBJ1-5; D unclear. CDR1 is MNHNS and CDR2 is SASEGT in the germline V gene. The germline V and J ends were trimmed by 3 bases and 7 bases, with 10 bases remaining between them. The CDR3 covers 13 residues.

This clone was seen repeatedly, ten times or more. The chain carries TRBV28 and TRBJ1-6; D unclear. Germline V gives CDR1 MDHEN, CDR2 SYDVKM. V was clipped by 10 bases and J by 7 bases, with 11 bases between them. There are 12 residues in the CDR3. The CDR3 spells CATRRLNSPLHF. CDR3 sequence (DNA): TGTGCCACCCGCAGGTTGAATTCACCCCTCCACTTT.

V usage is TRBV9 and J usage is TRBJ2-7, with 8 bases fitting TRBD2. The J segment lost 6 bases and the V segment lost 0 bases, leaving 8 bases of the junction unmatched. The CDR3 sequence is 15 residues long. The germline V gene has CDR1 SGDLS and CDR2 YYNGEE. The CDR3 sequence is CASSVGSGGAREQYF. The CDR3, as DNA: TGTGCCAGCAGCGTAGGGTCGGGAGGGGCCCGCGAGCAGTACTTC.

The chain couples TRBV18 to TRBJ2-3; D ambiguous. Germline-derived CDR1 and CDR2 are KGHSH and LQKENI. The V end was cut by 3 bases, the J end by 1 base, with 11 bases between. CDR3 size: 15 residues. CDR3 region: CASSPLADRTDTQYF. CDR3 nucleotides: TGTGCCAGCTCACCTCTCGCGGACCGCACAGATACGCAGTATTTT.

V usage is TRBV5-1 and J usage is TRBJ2-5; D might be TRBD1 (5 bases). V dropped 4 bases and J dropped 3 bases, with 10 bases sitting between them. The CDR3 extends over 13 amino acids. Germline-derived CDR1 and CDR2 are SGHRS and YFSETQ. CDR3 loop: CASSQGAEETQYF. The CDR3 DNA sequence: TGCGCCAGCAGCCAAGGGGCAGAAGAGACCCAGTACTTC.

This clone was seen more than once but under ten times. The chain employs TRBV5-8 and TRBJ1-5, with D unclear. Looked up from germline, CDR1 is SGHTS and CDR2 is YDEGEE. The CDR3 sequence is 14 residues long. Trimming took off 4 bases at V and 0 bases at J, with 8 bases between the two ends. CDR3: CASSARLSNQPQHF. In DNA, the CDR3 is TGTGCCAGCAGCGCGCGCCTTAGCAATCAGCCCCAGCATTTT.

There are a few counts of this clone. The gene calls are TRBV2 and TRBJ1-4; D unclear. Germline CDR1 and CDR2: SNHLY and FYNNEI. Trimming cost V 11 bases and J 0 bases, with 13 bases left between them. This CDR3 region has 14 residues. In DNA, the CDR3 is TGTGCCGGAGACCGAGGCTCAACTAATGAAAAACTGTTTTTT. Translating gives CAGDRGSTNEKLFF.

This clone was detected once. V and J are TRBV27 and TRBJ2-7; D gene ambiguous. The V gene lost 6 bases and the J gene lost 2 bases, with 17 bases spanning the gap. There are 15 residues in the CDR3. Germline V CDR1 and CDR2: MNHEY, SMNVEV (reference sequence). The CDR3 nucleotides are TGTGCCAGCAGCCAGATCAACTTCCCCCCCTACGAGCAGTACTTC. As protein: CASSQINFPPYEQYF.

This chain uses TRBV5-1 with TRBJ2-1; 9 bases fit TRBD2. Trimming took 6 bases from V and 6 from J; bases not matched to a gene: 10. The CDR3 has 15 amino acids. The germline V gene encodes CDR1 SGHRS and CDR2 YFSETQ. The CDR3 nucleotides read TGCGCCAGCAACGAACCGGGACTAGCCTCCAATGAGCAGTTCTTC. Its translation: CASNEPGLASNEQFF.

This chain joins TRBV10-2 and TRBJ2-2; D may be TRBD2 (6 bases). The CDR3 runs to 14 residues. V lost 7 bases and J lost 1, with 10 bases in between. The germline V gene has CDR1 WSHSY and CDR2 SAAADI. CDR3: CASTGTLNTGELFF. CDR3 DNA: TGCGCCAGCACCGGGACTTTGAACACCGGGGAGCTGTTTTTT.

This sequence joins TRBV7-9 and TRBJ1-2; the D gene is possibly TRBD1 (5 bases). The CDR3 runs to 15 residues. Between the trimmed V and J ends, which lost 1 base and 8 bases, there was a span of 17 bases. CDR1 SEHNR and CDR2 FQNEAQ come from the germline V gene (reference sequence). The CDR3 DNA reads as TGTGCCAGCAGCTTAGGACCAGGGTTGACGATGGGCTACACCTTC. This sequence encodes CASSLGPGLTMGYTF.

V is TRBV5-1 and J is TRBJ2-7; no clear D gene. Germline V CDR1 and CDR2: SGHRS, YFSETQ. This CDR3 is 14 amino acids long. V was pared by 1 base and J by 0 bases, with 8 bases between. The CDR3 sequence: CASSLSRNSYEQYF. DNA for the CDR3: TGCGCCAGCAGCTTGAGCAGGAACTCCTACGAGCAGTACTTC.

J is TRBJ2-7 and V is TRBV19, with unresolved D. Per germline, CDR1 LNHDA and CDR2 SQIVND (reference sequence). Trimming took 3 bases from V and 5 from J, leaving 17 bases between them. The CDR3 runs 15 residues. The CDR3 here is CASSISQDRSHEQYF. CDR3 sequence (DNA): TGTGCCAGTAGTATCTCCCAGGACCGGTCCCACGAGCAGTACTTC. The whole variable domain, filled in from reference TRBV19 and TRBJ2-7, reads DGGITQSPKYLFRKEGQNVTLSCEQNLNHDAMYWYRQDPGQGLRLIYYSQIVNDFQKGDIAEGYSVSREKKESFPLTVTSAQKNPTAFYLCASSISQDRSHEQYFGPGTRLTVT.

The chain uses TRBV28 and TRBJ1-5; tentatively, D is TRBD1 (5 bases). CDR3 length equals 15 residues. The V and J ends lost 7 bases and 4 bases respectively, with 17 bases between them. CDR1 MDHEN and CDR2 SYDVKM come from the germline V gene. The CDR3 region has the DNA TGTGCCAGCATGGACGGGGGGTCCGGGAATCAGCCCCAGCATTTT. Translated, it gives CASMDGGSGNQPQHF.

This clone was counted a few times. The rearrangement links TRBV9 to TRBJ2-3; 7 positions agree with TRBD2. CDR1 and CDR2 (germline): SGDLS, YYNGEE. The J segment lost 5 bases and the V segment lost 4 bases, leaving 16 bases of the junction unmatched. The CDR3 runs 17 residues. The CDR3 sequence is CASSPPGTPGGQDTQYF. The DNA for the CDR3 is TGTGCCAGCAGCCCTCCAGGGACTCCGGGGGGTCAAGATACGCAGTATTTT.

This clone was seen more than once but under ten times. The chain carries TRBV9 and TRBJ1-1; TRBD1 might be the D (5 bases). This CDR3 spans 14 amino acids. Germline values: CDR1 SGDLS, CDR2 YYNGEE. Trimming stripped 0 bases from V and 2 bases from J, with 8 bases between. CDR3 protein: CASSVGTGNTEAFF. CDR3 bases: TGTGCCAGCAGCGTAGGAACAGGCAACACTGAAGCTTTCTTT.

The chain has TRBV19 and TRBJ2-1, with 11 bases fitting TRBD1. The CDR3 extends over 15 amino acids. With 2 bases clipped from V and 9 bases from J, the junction kept 6 bases outside the gene matches. CDR1 LNHDA and CDR2 SQIVND come from the germline V gene (reference sequence). The CDR3 here is CASSIQDRGLGEQFF. CDR3 bases: TGTGCCAGTAGTATACAGGACAGGGGGCTAGGTGAGCAGTTCTTC.

This chain joins TRBV2 and TRBJ1-4; D not certain. Germline V CDR1 and CDR2: SNHLY, FYNNEI. Trimming left V 4 bases short and J 8 bases short, with 14 bases between. The CDR3 spans 14 residues. The CDR3: CASSVRDVEEKLFF. CDR3 DNA: TGTGCCAGCAGTGTTAGGGATGTGGAGGAAAAACTGTTTTTT.

The chain joins TRBV25-1 to TRBJ2-1; TRBD1 is a possible D gene (5 bases). Trimming pared 1 base from V and 5 bases from J, leaving 12 bases between. This CDR3 region has 15 residues. Germline CDR1 and CDR2: MGHDK and SYGVNS. CDR3 loop: CASSESLGENNEQFF. CDR3 in DNA: TGTGCCAGCAGTGAATCGTTAGGGGAAAACAATGAGCAGTTCTTC.

Regarding this clone: The same CDR3 also results from other DNA sequences found in this sample. The rearrangement links TRBV6-1 to TRBJ2-3; perhaps TRBD1 as D (6 bases). This CDR3 spans 12 amino acids. Per the germline V gene, CDR1 is MNHNS and CDR2 is SASEGT. V dropped 6 bases and J dropped 5 bases, with 9 bases sitting between them. CDR3 sequence (DNA): TGTGCCAGCAGCCTACAGGGAGATACGCAGTATTTT. Translation gives CASSLQGDTQYF.